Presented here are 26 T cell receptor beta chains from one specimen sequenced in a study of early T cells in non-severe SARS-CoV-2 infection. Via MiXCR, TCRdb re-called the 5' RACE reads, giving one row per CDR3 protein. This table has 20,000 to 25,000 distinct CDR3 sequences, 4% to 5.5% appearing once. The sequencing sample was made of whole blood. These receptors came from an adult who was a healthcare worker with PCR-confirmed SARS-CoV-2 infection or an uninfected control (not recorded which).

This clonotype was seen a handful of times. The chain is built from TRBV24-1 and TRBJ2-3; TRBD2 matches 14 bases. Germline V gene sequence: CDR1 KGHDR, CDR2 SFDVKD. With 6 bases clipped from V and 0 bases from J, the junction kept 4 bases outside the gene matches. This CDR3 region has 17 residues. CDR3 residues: CATSQRTSGRSTDTQYF. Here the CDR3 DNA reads TGTGCCACCAGTCAACGGACTAGCGGGAGGAGCACAGATACGCAGTATTTT.

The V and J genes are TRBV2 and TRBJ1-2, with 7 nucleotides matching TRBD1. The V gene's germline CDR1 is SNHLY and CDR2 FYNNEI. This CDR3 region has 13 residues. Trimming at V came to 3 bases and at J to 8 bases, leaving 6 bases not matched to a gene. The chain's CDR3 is CASSDRGRGGYTF. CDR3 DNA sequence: TGTGCCAGCAGTGACAGGGGGAGAGGAGGCTACACCTTC.

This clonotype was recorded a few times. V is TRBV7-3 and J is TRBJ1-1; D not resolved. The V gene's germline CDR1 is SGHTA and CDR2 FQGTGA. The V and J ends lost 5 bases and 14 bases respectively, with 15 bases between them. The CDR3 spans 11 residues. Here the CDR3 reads CASSARKYCFF. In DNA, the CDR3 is TGTGCCAGCAGCGCGAGAAAATATTGCTTCTTT. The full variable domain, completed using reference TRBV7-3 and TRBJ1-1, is GAGVSQTPSNKVTEKGKYVELRCDPISGHTALYWYRQSLGQGPEFLIYFQGTGAADDSGLPNDRFFAVRPEGSVSTLKIQRTERGDSAVYLCASSARKYCFFGQGTRLTVV.

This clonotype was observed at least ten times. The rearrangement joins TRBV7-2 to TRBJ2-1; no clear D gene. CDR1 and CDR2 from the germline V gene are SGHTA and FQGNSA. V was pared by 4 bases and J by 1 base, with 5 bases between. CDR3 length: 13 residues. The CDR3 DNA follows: TGTGCCAGCAGCTGGCAATCCTACAATGAGCAGTTCTTC. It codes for CASSWQSYNEQFF.

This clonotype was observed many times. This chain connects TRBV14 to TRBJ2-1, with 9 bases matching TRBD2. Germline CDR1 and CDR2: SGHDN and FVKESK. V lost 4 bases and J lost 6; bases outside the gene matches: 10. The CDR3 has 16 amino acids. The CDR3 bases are TGTGCCAGCAGCCCCCAAACTAGCGGGTTGGTCAATGAGCAGTTCTTC. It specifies CASSPQTSGLVNEQFF.

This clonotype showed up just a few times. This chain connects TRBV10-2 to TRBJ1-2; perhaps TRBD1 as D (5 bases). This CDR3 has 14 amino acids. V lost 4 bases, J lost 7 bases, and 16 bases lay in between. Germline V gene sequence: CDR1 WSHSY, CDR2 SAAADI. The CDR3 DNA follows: TGCGCCAGCAGTGGATCGGGGGGGGTGATTGGCTACACCTTC. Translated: CASSGSGGVIGYTF.

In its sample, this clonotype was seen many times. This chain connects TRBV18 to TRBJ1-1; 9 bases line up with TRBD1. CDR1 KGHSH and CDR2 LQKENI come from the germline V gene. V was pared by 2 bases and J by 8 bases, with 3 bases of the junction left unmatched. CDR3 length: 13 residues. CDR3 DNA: TGTGCCAGCTCACCAAGGACAGGGGAAGAAGCTTTCTTT. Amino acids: CASSPRTGEEAFF.

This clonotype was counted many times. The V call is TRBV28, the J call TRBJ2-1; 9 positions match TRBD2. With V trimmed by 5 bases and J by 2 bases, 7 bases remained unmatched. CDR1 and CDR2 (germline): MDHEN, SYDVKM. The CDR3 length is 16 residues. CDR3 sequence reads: CASSAPSGATYNEQFF. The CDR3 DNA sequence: TGTGCCAGCAGTGCACCTAGCGGGGCTACCTACAATGAGCAGTTCTTC.

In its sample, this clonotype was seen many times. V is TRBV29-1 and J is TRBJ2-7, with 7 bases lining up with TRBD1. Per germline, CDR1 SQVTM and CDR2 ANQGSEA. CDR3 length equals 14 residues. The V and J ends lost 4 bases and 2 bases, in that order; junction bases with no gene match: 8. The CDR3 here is CSVVRGQRTYEQYF. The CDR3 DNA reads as TGCAGCGTTGTACGGGGACAGAGAACCTACGAGCAGTACTTC.

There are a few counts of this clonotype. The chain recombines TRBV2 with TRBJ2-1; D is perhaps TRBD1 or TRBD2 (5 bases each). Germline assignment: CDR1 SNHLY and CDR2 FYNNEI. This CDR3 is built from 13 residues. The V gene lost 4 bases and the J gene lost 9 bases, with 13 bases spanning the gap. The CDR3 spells CASSGGVFLEQFF. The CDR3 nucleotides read TGTGCCAGCAGTGGAGGGGTTTTCCTTGAGCAGTTCTTC.

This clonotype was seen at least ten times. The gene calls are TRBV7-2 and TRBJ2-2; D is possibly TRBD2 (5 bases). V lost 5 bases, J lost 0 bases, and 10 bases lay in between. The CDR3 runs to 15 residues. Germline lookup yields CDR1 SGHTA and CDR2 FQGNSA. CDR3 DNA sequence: TGTGCCAGCAGCCGAGGGAGCGCGAACACCGGGGAGCTGTTTTTT. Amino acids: CASSRGSANTGELFF.

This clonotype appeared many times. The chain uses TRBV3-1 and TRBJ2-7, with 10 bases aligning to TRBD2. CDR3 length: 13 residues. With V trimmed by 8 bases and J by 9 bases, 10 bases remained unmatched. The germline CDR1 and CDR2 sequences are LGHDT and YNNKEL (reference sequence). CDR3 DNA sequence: TGTGCCAGCGGGGTAGCGGGAGGTAGGGGGCAGTACTTC. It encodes CASGVAGGRGQYF.

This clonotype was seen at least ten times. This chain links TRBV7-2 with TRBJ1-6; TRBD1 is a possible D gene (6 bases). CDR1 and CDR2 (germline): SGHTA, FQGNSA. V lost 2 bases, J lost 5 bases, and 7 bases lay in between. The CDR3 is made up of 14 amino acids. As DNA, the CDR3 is TGTGCCAGCAGCTTACAGGGGAATAATTCACCCCTCCACTTT. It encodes CASSLQGNNSPLHF.

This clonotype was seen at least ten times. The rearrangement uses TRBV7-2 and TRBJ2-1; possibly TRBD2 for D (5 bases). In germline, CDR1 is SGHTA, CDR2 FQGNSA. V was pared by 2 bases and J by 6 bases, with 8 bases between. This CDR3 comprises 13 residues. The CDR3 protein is CASSLWEFNEQFF. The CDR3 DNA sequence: TGTGCCAGCAGCTTATGGGAGTTCAATGAGCAGTTCTTC.

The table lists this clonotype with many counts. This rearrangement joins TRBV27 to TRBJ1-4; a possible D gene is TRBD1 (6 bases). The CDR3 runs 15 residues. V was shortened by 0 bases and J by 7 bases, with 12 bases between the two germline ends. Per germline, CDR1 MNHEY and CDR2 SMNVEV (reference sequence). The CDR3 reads CASSLSAGAAEKLFF. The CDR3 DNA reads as TGTGCCAGCAGTTTATCGGCAGGGGCTGCTGAAAAACTGTTTTTT.

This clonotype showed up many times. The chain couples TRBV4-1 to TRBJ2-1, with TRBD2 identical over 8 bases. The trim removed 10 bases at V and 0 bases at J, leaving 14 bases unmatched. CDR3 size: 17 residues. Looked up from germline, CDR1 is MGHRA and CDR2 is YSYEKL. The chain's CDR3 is CATAGLVMRNSYNEQFF. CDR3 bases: TGCGCCACCGCGGGACTAGTCATGCGAAACTCCTACAATGAGCAGTTCTTC.

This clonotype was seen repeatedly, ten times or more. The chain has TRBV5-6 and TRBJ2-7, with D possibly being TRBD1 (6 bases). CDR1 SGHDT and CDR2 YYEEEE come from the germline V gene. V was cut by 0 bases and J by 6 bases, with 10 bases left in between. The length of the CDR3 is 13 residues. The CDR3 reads CASSLDRETEQYF. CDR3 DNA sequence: TGTGCCAGCAGCTTGGACAGGGAAACCGAGCAGTACTTC. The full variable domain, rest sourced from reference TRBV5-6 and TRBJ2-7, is DAGVTQSPTHLIKTRGQQVTLRCSPKSGHDTVSWYQQALGQGPQFIFQYYEEEERQRGNFPDRFSGHQFPNYSSELNVNALLLGDSALYLCASSLDRETEQYFGPGTRLTVT.

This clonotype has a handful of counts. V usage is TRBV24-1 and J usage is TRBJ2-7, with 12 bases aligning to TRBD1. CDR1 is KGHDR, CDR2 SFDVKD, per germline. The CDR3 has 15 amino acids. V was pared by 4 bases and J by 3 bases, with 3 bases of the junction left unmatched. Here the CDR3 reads CATSEGQGADYEQYF. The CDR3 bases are TGTGCCACCAGTGAGGGACAGGGGGCAGACTACGAGCAGTACTTC.

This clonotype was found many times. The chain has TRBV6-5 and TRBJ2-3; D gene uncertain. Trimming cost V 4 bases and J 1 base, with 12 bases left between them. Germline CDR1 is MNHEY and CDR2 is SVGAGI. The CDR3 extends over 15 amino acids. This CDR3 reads CASSSLSSGTDTQYF. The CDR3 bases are TGTGCCAGCAGTTCGTTATCCTCTGGCACAGATACGCAGTATTTT.

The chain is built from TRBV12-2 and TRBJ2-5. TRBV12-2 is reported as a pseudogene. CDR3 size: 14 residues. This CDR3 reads CASRLTTDEETQYF. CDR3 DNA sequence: TGTGCAAGTCGCTTAACAACAGACGAAGAGACCCAGTACTTC.

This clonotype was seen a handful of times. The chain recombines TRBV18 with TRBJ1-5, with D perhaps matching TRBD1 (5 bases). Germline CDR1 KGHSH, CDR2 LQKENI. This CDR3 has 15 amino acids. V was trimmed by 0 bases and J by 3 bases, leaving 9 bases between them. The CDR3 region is CASSPPGRINQPQHF. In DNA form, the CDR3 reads TGTGCCAGCTCACCACCGGGGCGGATCAATCAGCCCCAGCATTTT.

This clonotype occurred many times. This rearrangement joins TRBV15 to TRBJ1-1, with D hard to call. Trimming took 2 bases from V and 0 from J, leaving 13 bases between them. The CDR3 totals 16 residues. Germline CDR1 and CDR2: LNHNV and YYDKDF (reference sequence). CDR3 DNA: TGTGCCACCAGCAGACGACCCGACTCGATGAACACTGAAGCTTTCTTT. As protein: CATSRRPDSMNTEAFF.

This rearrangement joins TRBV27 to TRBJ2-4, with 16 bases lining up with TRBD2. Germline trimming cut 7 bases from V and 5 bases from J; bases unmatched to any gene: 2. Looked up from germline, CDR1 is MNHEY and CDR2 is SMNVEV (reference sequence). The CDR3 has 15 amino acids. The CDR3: CASTGLAGGENIQYF. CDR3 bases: TGTGCCAGCACGGGACTAGCGGGAGGGGAAAACATTCAGTACTTC.

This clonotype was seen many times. DNA for the CDR3: TGTGCCAGCAGTTACTCCACCAGGACTAGCGGGGACCCAGATACGCAGTATTTT. Translating gives CASSYSTRTSGDPDTQYF. V and J are TRBV6-5 and TRBJ2-3; TRBD2 matches at 12 bases. There are 18 residues in the CDR3. V was clipped by 0 bases and J by 4 bases; unmatched bases: 8. Looked up from germline, CDR1 is MNHEY and CDR2 is SVGAGI.

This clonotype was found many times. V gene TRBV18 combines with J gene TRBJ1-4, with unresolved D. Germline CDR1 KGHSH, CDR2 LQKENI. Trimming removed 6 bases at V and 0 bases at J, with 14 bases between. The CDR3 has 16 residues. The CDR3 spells CASSSGPVATNEKLFF. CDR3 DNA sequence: TGTGCCAGCTCCTCCGGACCGGTAGCAACTAATGAAAAACTGTTTTTT. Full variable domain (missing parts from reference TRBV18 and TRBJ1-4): NAGVMQNPRHLVRRRGQEARLRCSPMKGHSHVYWYRQLPEEGLKFMVYLQKENIIDESGMPKERFSAEFPKEGPSILRIQQVVRGDSAAYFCASSSGPVATNEKLFFGSGTQLSVL.

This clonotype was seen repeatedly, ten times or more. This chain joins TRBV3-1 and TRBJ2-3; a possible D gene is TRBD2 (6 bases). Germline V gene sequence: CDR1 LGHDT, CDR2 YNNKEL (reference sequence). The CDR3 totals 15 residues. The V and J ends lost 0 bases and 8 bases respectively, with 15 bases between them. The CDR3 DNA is TGTGCCAGCAGCCAAGATACCCAGACTAGGGGTACGCAGTATTTT. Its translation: CASSQDTQTRGTQYF.